The 10 T cell receptor beta chains below come from one sample, sequenced in a study of cytomegalovirus exposure and HLA in healthy donors. PCR amplification relied on 60 Vbeta primers (plus 13 Jbeta primers). TCRdb's table, derived via immunoSEQ multiplex PCR, lists solely in-frame clones and lacks some. With roughly 62,000 clones in the sample, the ten largest clones hold 3% to 4%. Sequences were obtained from PBMCs. Receptor source: a male donor in good health and CMV-seronegative.

The rearrangement uses TRBV7-6 and TRBJ2-1, with 7 bases that match TRBD1. CDR1 SGHVS and CDR2 FNYEAQ come from the germline V gene. This CDR3 has 14 amino acids. V lost 5 bases and J lost 7; bases outside the gene matches: 8. Here the CDR3 reads CASSPLGQKNEQFF. The CDR3 DNA follows: TGTGCCAGCAGCCCATTGGGACAGAAGAATGAGCAGTTCTTC.

The chain combines TRBV2 with TRBJ2-3, with TRBD1 identical over 9 bases. In germline, CDR1 is SNHLY, CDR2 FYNNEI. Trimming at V came to 8 bases and at J to 0 bases, leaving 9 bases not matched to a gene. The CDR3 runs 16 residues. This CDR3 is CASALQGAASTDTQYF. CDR3 DNA sequence: TGTGCCAGCGCCTTACAGGGGGCGGCGAGCACAGATACGCAGTATTTT.

The chain has TRBV7-9 and TRBJ2-7; tentative D call: TRBD2 (7 bases). CDR1 and CDR2 (germline): SEHNR, FQNEAQ (reference sequence). The V end was cut by 5 bases, the J end by 2 bases, with 13 bases between. The CDR3 extends over 14 amino acids. CDR3 DNA sequence: TGTGCCAGCAGCCCCCAGGGGAGGGCCTACGAGCAGTACTTC. This codes for CASSPQGRAYEQYF.

The V call is TRBV18, the J call TRBJ2-7, with TRBD2 matching 11 bases. J gave up 6 bases and V 2 bases, and 9 bases lay outside the gene matches. Germline V gene lookup returns CDR1 KGHSH and CDR2 LQKENI. The CDR3 has 16 amino acids. The CDR3 DNA is TGTGCCAGCTCACCAGCCTCTAGCGGGGGGATCGGCGAGCAGTACTTC. This gives the protein CASSPASSGGIGEQYF.

The V and J genes are TRBV7-2 and TRBJ2-2; D remains unclear. Germline loops: CDR1 SGHTA, CDR2 FQGNSA. The ends were cut back, 6 bases at V and 0 bases at J, with 14 bases in the middle. The CDR3 totals 16 residues. CDR3 nucleotides: TGTGCCAGCAGATTCGGTGGCGGTCCGAACACCGGGGAGCTGTTTTTT. Amino acid sequence: CASRFGGGPNTGELFF.

The chain couples TRBV4-2 to TRBJ2-7; TRBD2 aligns across 7 bases. Germline V gene lookup returns CDR1 LGHNA and CDR2 YNFKEQ. CDR3 length equals 15 residues. V gave up 0 bases and J gave up 3 bases; unmatched junction bases: 5. CDR3: CASSQETSSVYEQYF. DNA for the CDR3: TGTGCCAGCAGCCAAGAGACTAGCAGTGTCTACGAGCAGTACTTC.

The V call is TRBV18, the J call TRBJ1-5; D possibly corresponds to TRBD1 (5 bases). This CDR3 region has 14 residues. V lost 3 bases and J 4 bases, leaving 10 bases between the germline ends. Looked up from germline, CDR1 is KGHSH and CDR2 is LQKENI. The CDR3 spells CASSPRQGNQPQHF. The CDR3 DNA reads TGTGCCAGCTCACCCCGGCAGGGTAATCAGCCCCAGCATTTT.

The chain has TRBV5-1 and TRBJ1-1, with TRBD1 as a possible D gene (6 bases). The V end was cut by 0 bases, the J end by 3 bases, with 9 bases between. The CDR3 has 14 amino acids. Germline CDR1 SGHRS, CDR2 YFSETQ. CDR3 sequence: CASSLGGQDTEAFF. CDR3 bases: TGCGCCAGCAGCTTGGGGGGGCAGGACACTGAAGCTTTCTTT.

The chain carries TRBV4-3 and TRBJ2-2, with a possible D match to TRBD1 (6 bases). Germline V gene data show CDR1 as LGHNA and CDR2 as YSLEER. Trimming cost V 1 base and J 2 bases, with 20 bases left between them. The length of the CDR3 is 19 residues. CDR3 sequence: CASSQVSENRVRNTGELFF. The CDR3 DNA is TGCGCCAGCAGCCAAGTATCGGAGAACAGGGTTAGAAACACCGGGGAGCTGTTTTTT.

The chain recombines TRBV28 with TRBJ2-5; 9 nucleotides agree with TRBD2. This CDR3 comprises 14 residues. V lost 9 bases to trimming and J lost 7 bases; unmatched junction nucleotides: 12. CDR1 and CDR2 (germline): MDHEN, SYDVKM. In DNA form, the CDR3 reads TGTGCCAGTCTGCGGGGGGGGCTCGATGGGACCCAGTACTTC. This encodes CASLRGGLDGTQYF.